The clone carrying this TCR beta chain has ten or more counts. Investigators excluded patients with uncontrolled infection, other autoimmune disease, pregnancy or lactation. Used for diagnoses were clinical symptoms, serum thyroxine and TRAb, thyroid ultrasound and orbital computed tomography. The PBMCs were sourced from fresh peripheral blood (more than 9 ml). The sample originates from a study of T cells in Graves' hyperthyroidism and ophthalmopathy. TCR beta CDR3 regions were amplified from RNA transcripts. HTBI primers were used for first-round RT-PCR of the TCR CDR3. TCRdb called the multiplex PCR reads again in MiXCR, with one record for every CDR3 protein. This table has roughly 530,000 distinct CDR3 sequences, roughly 18% appearing once. Sequenced: blood. This receptor was obtained from a woman between 18 and 30 years old with Graves' ophthalmopathy.

As DNA, the CDR3 is TGCGCCAGCAGCTCATCCCCGACCGGCGGGGGTGAAGCTTTCTTT. Its translation: CASSSSPTGGGEAFF. This chain joins TRBV5-1 and TRBJ1-1; a weak D match, TRBD1 (5 bases). V lost 3 bases to trimming and J lost 7 bases, with 19 bases between them. This CDR3 is built from 15 residues. Germline V CDR1 and CDR2: SGHRS, YFSETQ.